The 25 T cell receptor beta chains below were found in one sample sequenced in a study of shared clonotypes between healthy human individuals. Only in-frame clones appear in the TCRdb table, and some are missing; sequencing was by immunoSEQ multiplex PCR. The table records approximately 1,500,000 clones, 95% to 97% of them present only once. Sequencing was performed on naive CD4+ T cells sorted from blood. Subset described: CD45RA+ positively selected. Every receptor here comes from a man aged 30-40 years in good health.

The gene calls are TRBV10-1 and TRBJ2-1, with 10 bases aligning to TRBD2. CDR1 and CDR2 (germline): WNHNN, SYGVQD (reference sequence). The length of the CDR3 is 15 residues. Losses at the gene ends were 3 bases for V and 7 bases for J; bases not matched to a gene: 6. CDR3 sequence reads: CASSDHLAGENEQFF. Here the CDR3 DNA reads TGCGCCAGCAGTGATCACCTAGCGGGAGAAAATGAGCAGTTCTTC.

This chain connects TRBV6-4 to TRBJ2-3; 8 nucleotides agree with TRBD2. CDR1 and CDR2 (germline): MRHNA, SNTAGT. The CDR3 spans 13 residues. The V gene end was trimmed by 8 bases and the J gene end by 6 bases; junction bases not matched to a gene: 7. In DNA form, the CDR3 reads TGTGCCAGCTCCGGGAGGGCGAGGGATACGCAGTATTTT. Protein: CASSGRARDTQYF.

The chain joins TRBV27 to TRBJ2-7, with D possibly called TRBD1 or TRBD2 (5 bases each). CDR1 and CDR2 (germline): MNHEY, SMNVEV (reference sequence). The CDR3 sequence is 13 residues long. The V end lost 5 bases, the J end lost 9 bases, and 17 bases lay between the germline ends. The CDR3 region is CASSEGRESRQYF. CDR3 nucleotides: TGTGCCAGCAGTGAAGGCAGGGAGAGTCGGCAGTACTTC.

The genes are TRBV10-1 and TRBJ2-1, with D perhaps given as TRBD1 or TRBD2 (5 bases each). CDR1 is WNHNN, CDR2 SYGVQD, per germline (reference sequence). The length of the CDR3 is 15 residues. The V gene lost 3 bases and the J gene lost 8 bases, with 17 bases spanning the gap. The CDR3 sequence: CASSDMGPLRDEQFF. The CDR3 DNA follows: TGCGCCAGCAGTGACATGGGACCGCTCAGGGATGAGCAGTTCTTC.

The chain combines TRBV27 with TRBJ2-2; possible D gene TRBD2, 6 bases. Trimming cost V 0 bases and J 7 bases, with 6 bases left between them. CDR1 and CDR2 (germline): MNHEY, SMNVEV (reference sequence). The CDR3 is made up of 13 amino acids. In DNA, the CDR3 is TGTGCCAGCAGTTTATCGGGAGGCGGGGAGCTGTTTTTT. It yields the protein CASSLSGGGELFF.

The chain is built from TRBV5-5 and TRBJ2-3; no clear D. The germline V and J ends were trimmed by 0 bases and 3 bases, with 5 bases remaining between them. This CDR3 region has 13 residues. Germline CDR1 reads SGHKS; CDR2 reads YYEKEE (reference sequence). The CDR3 nucleotides are TGTGCCAGCAGCTTGGGGTGGACAGATACGCAGTATTTT. It specifies CASSLGWTDTQYF.

This chain uses TRBV9 with TRBJ1-2, with 12 positions matching TRBD1. J was trimmed by 8 bases and V by 0 bases; bases with no gene match: 8. The CDR3 runs to 16 residues. Looked up from germline, CDR1 is SGDLS and CDR2 is YYNGEE. CDR3 loop: CASSVGGQGAVGGYTF. For the CDR3, the DNA is TGTGCCAGCAGCGTAGGGGGACAGGGGGCAGTCGGAGGCTACACCTTC.

The chain joins TRBV2 to TRBJ1-5, with D uncertain. The CDR3 is 14 residues long. Per germline, CDR1 SNHLY and CDR2 FYNNEI. The V end was cut by 7 bases, the J end by 1 base, with 11 bases between. CDR3 bases: TGTGCCAGCACCGACGGAAAAAGCAATCAGCCCCAGCATTTT. Translated: CASTDGKSNQPQHF.

This chain connects TRBV29-1 to TRBJ2-1, with D unclear. This CDR3 is built from 13 residues. The V end was cut by 3 bases, the J end by 0 bases, with 6 bases between. CDR1 is SQVTM, CDR2 ANQGSEA, per germline. This CDR3 reads CSVDLSSYNEQFF. Here the CDR3 DNA reads TGCAGCGTTGATCTGAGCTCCTACAATGAGCAGTTCTTC.

About this clone: The junction departs from the called germline gene at one end, perhaps through a read error. The rearrangement joins TRBV7-7 to TRBJ2-7; 7 bases agree with TRBD2. This CDR3 has 14 residues. CDR1 SSHAT and CDR2 FNYEAQ come from the germline V gene (reference sequence). The CDR3, as DNA: TGTGCTAGCAGCTTAGGAGCTAGCGGCTACGAGCAGTACTTC. Translation gives CASSLGASGYEQYF.

This clone was recorded once. The genes are TRBV5-4 and TRBJ2-1, with a possible D match to TRBD1 (6 bases). There are 12 residues in the CDR3. Germline values: CDR1 SGHNT, CDR2 YYREEE (reference sequence). With 7 bases removed from V and 7 bases from J, the gap between germline ends came to 12 bases. The CDR3 nucleotides read TGTGCCAGCCACAGGGTAGCGAATGAGCAGTTCTTC. Translating it yields CASHRVANEQFF.

The rearrangement uses TRBV10-3 and TRBJ2-1; D is possibly TRBD2 (7 bases). V lost 8 bases and J lost 6, with 17 bases in between. This CDR3 comprises 14 residues. Per the germline V gene, CDR1 is ENHRY and CDR2 is SYGVKD. For the CDR3, the DNA is TGTGCCATCGGGGGCGGGAGTATTATCAATGAGCAGTTCTTC. This codes for CAIGGGSIINEQFF.

The chain carries TRBV5-1 and TRBJ2-1; 8 positions agree with TRBD1. J lost 7 bases, V lost 7 bases, and 7 bases had no gene match. The CDR3 has 13 residues. The V gene's germline CDR1 is SGHRS and CDR2 YFSETQ. CDR3 amino acids: CASDQGARNEQFF. Here the CDR3 DNA reads TGCGCCAGCGACCAGGGGGCCCGGAATGAGCAGTTCTTC.

As regards this clone: The sample contains more than one DNA sequence encoding this CDR3. This chain links TRBV11-2 with TRBJ1-1; D is perhaps TRBD1 (5 bases). Germline V gives CDR1 SGHAT, CDR2 FQNNGV. This CDR3 has 15 residues. V lost 1 base, J lost 3 bases, and 12 bases lay in between. The CDR3 loop is CASSLVGQGYTEAFF. The CDR3 region has the DNA TGTGCCAGCAGCTTAGTCGGGCAGGGCTACACTGAAGCTTTCTTT.

This rearrangement joins TRBV29-1 to TRBJ1-2; 7 bases map to TRBD1. The trim removed 4 bases at V and 7 bases at J, leaving 3 bases unmatched. Germline V gene sequence: CDR1 SQVTM, CDR2 ANQGSEA. CDR3 length: 11 amino acids. CDR3 protein: CSVGQGSGYTF. The CDR3 nucleotides read TGCAGCGTTGGACAGGGCTCTGGCTACACCTTC.

V and J are TRBV14 and TRBJ2-5; 11 positions agree with TRBD2. In germline, CDR1 is SGHDN, CDR2 FVKESK. V gave up 1 base and J gave up 3 bases; unmatched junction bases: 4. The CDR3 runs 16 residues. The CDR3 DNA is TGTGCCAGCAGCCAAGCGTTGGGACTAGCGGAAGAGACCCAGTACTTC. This sequence encodes CASSQALGLAEETQYF.

The V call is TRBV5-6, the J call TRBJ1-2; D might be TRBD1 (5 bases). The CDR3 has 15 residues. CDR1 is SGHDT and CDR2 is YYEEEE in the germline V gene. Trimming took 0 bases from V and 2 from J, leaving 11 bases between them. The CDR3 DNA sequence: TGTGCCAGCAGCTTGGGGGGCAGGATGAACTATGGCTACACCTTC. It yields the protein CASSLGGRMNYGYTF.

This clone was detected only a few times. The V and J genes are TRBV28 and TRBJ1-1; perhaps TRBD1 as D (6 bases). With 1 base removed from V and 2 bases from J, the gap between germline ends came to 11 bases. This CDR3 comprises 15 residues. From germline, CDR1 is MDHEN and CDR2 SYDVKM. Here the CDR3 reads CASSLSGHLNTEAFF. The CDR3 DNA sequence: TGTGCCAGCAGTTTATCGGGACACCTAAACACTGAAGCTTTCTTT.

CDR3: CASSLNTGTGGSFF. In nucleotides, the CDR3 is TGTGCCAGCAGTCTTAACACCGGGACAGGGGGATCTTTCTTT. The chain uses TRBV7-3 and TRBJ1-1; TRBD1 matches 11 bases. The CDR3 is 14 amino acids. CDR1 and CDR2 (germline): SGHTA, FQGTGA. Trimming removed 6 bases from V and 12 bases from J; junction bases left unmatched: 12.

V gene TRBV10-3 combines with J gene TRBJ2-3; 8 bases agree with TRBD1. CDR1 and CDR2 (germline): ENHRY, SYGVKD. The CDR3 runs 13 residues. With 6 bases clipped from V and 4 bases from J, the junction kept 3 bases outside the gene matches. CDR3 sequence (DNA): TGTGCCATCAGGACAGGGGTGGCAGATACGCAGTATTTT. This gives the protein CAIRTGVADTQYF.

To note about this clone: The sample has other DNA sequences that encode this CDR3 too. J is TRBJ1-5 and V is TRBV28; no clear D. Germline lookup yields CDR1 MDHEN and CDR2 SYDVKM. Deletions cut 2 bases from V and 0 bases from J, with 8 bases between. This CDR3 contains 15 residues. CDR3 amino acids: CASSLPQGSNQPQHF. As DNA, the CDR3 is TGTGCCAGCAGTTTACCCCAAGGTAGCAATCAGCCCCAGCATTTT. Drawing the rest from reference TRBV28 and TRBJ1-5, the complete variable domain is DVKVTQSSRYLVKRTGEKVFLECVQDMDHENMFWYRQDPGLGLRLIYFSYDVKMKEKGDIPEGYSVSREKKERFSLILESASTNQTSMYLCASSLPQGSNQPQHFGDGTRLSIL.

The chain joins TRBV6-1 to TRBJ1-4; D unresolved. The V and J ends lost 8 bases and 0 bases respectively, with 10 bases between them. Per the germline V gene, CDR1 is MNHNS and CDR2 is SASEGT. There are 14 residues in the CDR3. In DNA form, the CDR3 reads TGTGCCAGCGAGAGGACGACAACTAATGAAAAACTGTTTTTT. Its protein product is CASERTTTNEKLFF.

The V gene is TRBV4-1, the J gene TRBJ2-1; D gene ambiguous. CDR1 is MGHRA and CDR2 is YSYEKL in the germline V gene. The CDR3 sequence is 16 residues long. Trimming took 1 base from V and 4 from J, leaving 14 bases between them. This chain's CDR3 is CASSQGELVSYNEQFF. In DNA, the CDR3 is TGCGCCAGCAGCCAAGGGGAACTGGTATCTTACAATGAGCAGTTCTTC.

V gene TRBV5-1 combines with J gene TRBJ2-3; D might be TRBD1 (5 bases). V was pared by 0 bases and J by 5 bases, with 13 bases between. There are 15 residues in the CDR3. The germline CDR1 and CDR2 sequences are SGHRS and YFSETQ. This CDR3 reads CASSLDSRVVDTQYF. Here the CDR3 DNA reads TGCGCCAGCAGCTTGGATAGCAGGGTGGTAGATACGCAGTATTTT.

This chain uses TRBV19 with TRBJ1-1; 8 bases line up with TRBD1. CDR3 length: 15 amino acids. The V gene's germline CDR1 is LNHDA and CDR2 SQIVND (reference sequence). V dropped 8 bases and J dropped 0; count of bases not matched to a gene: 8. The CDR3 region is CASSMDRAMNTEAFF. CDR3 bases: TGTGCCAGTTCAATGGACAGGGCCATGAACACTGAAGCTTTCTTT.